A single sample gave rise to the 27 T cell receptor beta chains below, sequenced in a study of identical twins. TCRdb fed the 5' RACE reads into MiXCR, producing one record per CDR3 protein. The sample has 500,000 or so distinct CDR3 sequences; 20% to 25% are singletons. A further study also used this sample, focusing on T cells expressing NK-cell markers.

Sequenced sample: CD4+ T cells sorted from blood. These receptors were obtained from a woman aged 18-35 years in good health.

The V call is TRBV6-6, the J call TRBJ2-1, with 8 bases matching TRBD2. The germline gives CDR1 MNHNY, CDR2 SVGAGI (reference sequence). V gave up 9 bases and J gave up 4 bases; unmatched junction bases: 5. CDR3 length: 13 amino acids. The CDR3 region is CASNGGGYNEQFF. The CDR3 bases are TGTGCCAGTAACGGGGGGGGATACAATGAGCAGTTCTTC.

This clonotype was found a few times. This chain links TRBV5-4 with TRBJ2-7; a weak D match, TRBD2 (6 bases). Germline CDR1 and CDR2: SGHNT and YYREEE (reference sequence). CDR3 length: 14 residues. Deletions cut 3 bases from V and 3 bases from J, with 13 bases between. The CDR3 here is CASSWGGAGYEQYF. The CDR3, as DNA: TGTGCCAGCAGCTGGGGCGGGGCCGGCTACGAGCAGTACTTC.

This clonotype has only a few counts. This chain joins TRBV12-3 or TRBV12-4 and TRBJ2-7; D remains ambiguous. The CDR3 length is 14 residues. Trimming took 4 bases from V and 3 from J, leaving 13 bases between them. The CDR3 here is CASSSETRFYEQYF. The CDR3 DNA reads as TGTGCCAGCAGTTCGGAAACACGATTCTACGAGCAGTACTTC.

This clonotype appeared a few times. This sequence joins TRBV5-1 and TRBJ1-5; D remains unclear. The CDR3 runs 13 residues. Trimming cost V 1 base and J 6 bases, with 8 bases left between them. The germline CDR1 and CDR2 sequences are SGHRS and YFSETQ. The CDR3 DNA is TGCGCCAGCAGCTTGTGGGAAGGTCAGCCCCAGCATTTT. Amino acid sequence: CASSLWEGQPQHF.

The chain couples TRBV27 to TRBJ2-2, with D tentatively TRBD1 (6 bases). Germline V lookup: CDR1 MNHEY, CDR2 SMNVEV (reference sequence). The V and J ends lost 3 bases and 4 bases respectively, with 12 bases between them. CDR3 length: 15 residues. This CDR3 reads CASSLRSGVTGELFF. The CDR3 DNA reads as TGTGCCAGCAGTTTGAGGTCAGGGGTCACCGGGGAGCTGTTTTTT.

The chain employs TRBV5-5 and TRBJ1-2, with no clear D. Trimming removed 4 bases from V and 6 bases from J, with 7 bases in between. Looked up from germline, CDR1 is SGHKS and CDR2 is YYEKEE (reference sequence). This CDR3 has 11 amino acids. The CDR3 protein is CASSGFDGYTF. CDR3 nucleotide sequence: TGTGCCAGCAGCGGGTTTGATGGCTACACCTTC.

V is TRBV4-2 and J is TRBJ1-2; no reliable D call. The V end was cut by 0 bases, the J end by 1 base, with 6 bases between. This CDR3 has 14 amino acids. Germline V gene data show CDR1 as LGHNA and CDR2 as YNFKEQ. In nucleotides, the CDR3 is TGTGCCAGCAGCCAAGACAGTCATAACTATGGCTACACCTTC. Translation: CASSQDSHNYGYTF.

The CDR3 coding sequence is TGTGCCTGGAGTGCCAGCTCCTACAATGAGCAGTTCTTC. As protein: CAWSASSYNEQFF. The chain uses TRBV30 and TRBJ2-1; D unresolved. Deletions cut 1 base from V and 0 bases from J, with 4 bases between. This CDR3 contains 13 residues. In germline, CDR1 is GTSNPN, CDR2 SVGIG (reference sequence).

The gene calls are TRBV3-1 and TRBJ2-3; TRBD2 might be the D (6 bases). Per germline, CDR1 LGHDT and CDR2 YNNKEL (reference sequence). Trimming removed 4 bases from V and 4 bases from J, with 15 bases in between. The CDR3 runs 15 residues. The CDR3 DNA reads TGTGCCAGCAGCCTTAGACTAGGGAAGGCAGATACGCAGTATTTT. It yields the protein CASSLRLGKADTQYF.

The chain has TRBV6-1 and TRBJ2-1; no clear D. Trimming removed 4 bases at V and 0 bases at J, with 16 bases between. The CDR3 extends over 17 amino acids. The germline gives CDR1 MNHNS, CDR2 SASEGT. The CDR3 region has the DNA TGTGCCAGCAGTGTCCATCAAGCCCGGTTCTCCTACAATGAGCAGTTCTTC. Protein: CASSVHQARFSYNEQFF.

Many counts were recorded for this clonotype. The germline gene is not matched at one end of the junction; a read error may be the cause. The gene calls are TRBV9 and TRBJ1-5; D is unresolved. Germline lookup yields CDR1 SGDLS and CDR2 YYNGEE. There are 13 residues in the CDR3. The CDR3 sequence is CASSVAGNQPQHF. In nucleotides, the CDR3 is TGCGCCAGCAGTGTTGCTGGCAATCAGCCCCAGCATTTT.

This chain uses TRBV10-1 with TRBJ1-1; no clear D. Between the trimmed V and J ends, which lost 3 bases and 9 bases, there was a span of 14 bases. The CDR3 contains 13 residues. In germline, CDR1 is WNHNN, CDR2 SYGVQD (reference sequence). The CDR3 region is CASSETRDDQAFF. The CDR3 nucleotides are TGCGCCAGCAGTGAAACCAGAGACGACCAAGCTTTCTTT.

This clonotype has a count of ten or more. J is TRBJ2-1 and V is TRBV10-3, with a possible D match to TRBD2 (5 bases). Trimming took 5 bases from V and 0 from J, leaving 8 bases between them. Germline V gene lookup returns CDR1 ENHRY and CDR2 SYGVKD. The CDR3 has 14 amino acids. CDR3 in DNA: TGTGCCATCAGTCTAGCCCCCTCCTACAATGAGCAGTTCTTC. This translates into CAISLAPSYNEQFF.

This clonotype was counted only a few times. V gene TRBV15 combines with J gene TRBJ1-1; D is undetermined. The CDR3 contains 16 residues. The germline V and J ends were trimmed by 1 base and 0 bases, with 12 bases remaining between them. Germline V gives CDR1 LNHNV, CDR2 YYDKDF (reference sequence). The CDR3 loop is CATSRANPKMNTEAFF. The DNA for the CDR3 is TGTGCCACCAGCAGAGCCAATCCGAAAATGAACACTGAAGCTTTCTTT.

This clonotype was recorded a few times. The chain combines TRBV20-1 with TRBJ2-7, with TRBD1 identical over 9 bases. Per the germline V gene, CDR1 is DFQATT and CDR2 is SNEGSKA (reference sequence). This CDR3 region has 15 residues. The junction had 9 bases not matched to a gene; V was cut back by 6 bases and J by 0 bases. DNA of the CDR3: TGCAGTGCCGGATTTCGGACAGGGGTCTCCTACGAGCAGTACTTC. Translation gives CSAGFRTGVSYEQYF.

The rearrangement uses TRBV3-1 and TRBJ2-7; TRBD2 matches at 8 bases. The CDR3 contains 14 residues. The germline CDR1 and CDR2 sequences are LGHDT and YNNKEL (reference sequence). J lost 4 bases, V lost 3 bases, and 5 bases had no gene match. CDR3 residues: CASSQIGGGYEQYF. The CDR3 coding sequence is TGTGCCAGCAGCCAGATCGGGGGGGGATACGAGCAGTACTTC.

The chain carries TRBV6-2 or TRBV6-3 and TRBJ1-6, with D hard to call. Trimming cost V 4 bases and J 15 bases, with 19 bases left between them. Per the germline V gene, CDR1 is MNHEY and CDR2 is SVGEGT. The CDR3 loop spans 14 amino acids. The CDR3 sequence: CASSSRSGGLHLHF. The DNA for the CDR3 is TGTGCCAGCAGTTCCAGGTCAGGAGGGCTTCACCTCCACTTT.

This clonotype was counted at least ten times. The rearrangement uses TRBV27 and TRBJ1-6, with 9 nucleotides matching TRBD1. J was trimmed by 6 bases and V by 2 bases; bases with no gene match: 5. The CDR3 sequence is 16 residues long. CDR1 and CDR2 from the germline V gene are MNHEY and SMNVEV (reference sequence). The CDR3 sequence is CASSLIPGQGNSPLHF. CDR3 DNA: TGTGCCAGCAGTTTAATACCGGGACAGGGTAATTCACCCCTCCACTTT.

This clonotype appeared a few times. This chain connects TRBV12-3 or TRBV12-4 to TRBJ2-1; 9 bases agree with TRBD2. V gave up 7 bases and J gave up 8 bases; unmatched junction bases: 15. The CDR3 contains 16 residues. In DNA, the CDR3 is TGTGCCAGCACCCCTCACCCTGGCGGGAGGGGGGATGAGCAGTTCTTC. Protein: CASTPHPGGRGDEQFF.

This CDR3 is CASSTRGIAKNIQYF. CDR3 sequence (DNA): TGTGCCAGCAGCACACGGGGGATAGCCAAAAACATTCAGTACTTC. This chain connects TRBV9 to TRBJ2-4; TRBD2 might be the D (6 bases). The CDR3 has 15 residues. Germline V gives CDR1 SGDLS, CDR2 YYNGEE. V shed 4 bases and J shed 0 bases, with 11 bases lying between them.

The chain uses TRBV12-3 or TRBV12-4 and TRBJ2-7; the match to TRBD1 covers 9 bases. The CDR3 has 18 residues. Trimming took 6 bases from V and 3 from J; bases not matched to a gene: 18. The CDR3 bases are TGTGCCAGCAGCCGCACAGGGGGCGCTCAGCGGGCCCGCTACGAGCAGTACTTC. Protein: CASSRTGGAQRARYEQYF.

This clonotype was counted ten times or more. This sequence joins TRBV20-1 and TRBJ2-7, with 10 bases lining up with TRBD2. Trimming removed 5 bases from V and 3 bases from J; junction bases left unmatched: 7. The CDR3 loop spans 14 amino acids. Germline V gives CDR1 DFQATT, CDR2 SNEGSKA (reference sequence). CDR3 bases: TGCAGTGCTTGCCCTAGCGGGAGCCTCTACGAGCAGTACTTC. It yields the protein CSACPSGSLYEQYF.

The chain carries TRBV2 and TRBJ2-2; the match to TRBD1 covers 9 bases. V was pared by 5 bases and J by 6 bases, with 4 bases of the junction left unmatched. The germline gives CDR1 SNHLY, CDR2 FYNNEI. CDR3 size: 14 residues. The CDR3 sequence is CASSLQGAAGELFF. The CDR3 nucleotides read TGTGCCAGCAGTCTACAGGGGGCCGCCGGGGAGCTGTTTTTT. The entire variable domain, with the rest obtained from reference TRBV2 and TRBJ2-2, is as follows: EPEVTQTPSHQVTQMGQEVILRCVPISNHLYFYWYRQILGQKVEFLVSFYNNEISEKSEIFDDQFSVERPDGSNFTLKIRSTKLEDSAMYFCASSLQGAAGELFFGEGSRLTVL.

The rearrangement joins TRBV7-2 to TRBJ2-3, with D hard to call. Trimming removed 5 bases at V and 6 bases at J, with 6 bases between. The CDR3 is 11 amino acids. Germline V gives CDR1 SGHTA, CDR2 FQGNSA. Here the CDR3 DNA reads TGTGCCAGCAGCAGACCGGATACGCAGTATTTT. Its protein product is CASSRPDTQYF.

The sample holds many counts of this clonotype. The V and J genes are TRBV12-3 or TRBV12-4 and TRBJ1-3; D not resolved. The CDR3 spans 14 residues. The V gene lost 6 bases and the J gene lost 0 bases, with 9 bases spanning the gap. Written as DNA, the CDR3 is TGTGCCAGCAGCCCTACATACTCTGGAAACACCATATATTTT. It codes for CASSPTYSGNTIYF.

The V and J genes are TRBV6-1 and TRBJ1-5; D remains unclear. The length of the CDR3 is 14 residues. Germline V gene lookup returns CDR1 MNHNS and CDR2 SASEGT. Trimming took 11 bases from V and 1 from J, leaving 15 bases between them. CDR3 nucleotides: TGTGCCGGACGCCGCTCGGGGAGCAATCAGCCCCAGCATTTT. Translating it yields CAGRRSGSNQPQHF.

This clonotype was detected many times. V gene TRBV29-1 combines with J gene TRBJ2-5; 11 bases map to TRBD2. J was trimmed by 3 bases and V by 7 bases; bases with no gene match: 4. The CDR3 consists of 13 residues. The germline V gene encodes CDR1 SQVTM and CDR2 ANQGSEA. The CDR3 DNA reads as TGCAGCGCCGGGACTAGCGGAAAAGAGACCCAGTACTTC. It encodes CSAGTSGKETQYF.